The text below deals with one TCR beta chain. Its antigen is undetermined. The data derive from a study of a mutant IDH1 vaccine in newly diagnosed glioma. As for the study in general: Treated patients comprised 62.5% males and approximately 38% females, mean age 40.4 years. Patients arrived already treated with radiotherapy, temozolomide, or both, most having had both.

Here immunoSEQ multiplex PCR was the method, and the copy in TCRdb shows in-frame clones only, minus some. Among some 71,000 clones, approximately 86% were seen once, and the ten largest hold 2% to 2.5%. The germline CDR1 and CDR2 sequences are KGHSH and LQKENI. This CDR3 region has 15 residues. V lost 3 bases and J lost 4; bases outside the gene matches: 3. Specified time point: week 35, safety follow-up. The study gave 300 ug of mutant IDH1 20-mer peptide per vaccine dose, with topical imiquimod. The J gene is TRBJ2-3, the V gene TRBV18; 11 positions agree with TRBD2. This clonotype was sampled from a man aged 25-45 years with glioma. Sample: PBMCs, taken from a glioma patient whose treatment included an IDH1 peptide vaccine. For the CDR3, the DNA is TGTGCCAGCTCACCTACTAGCGGGAGTGCAGATACGCAGTATTTT. As protein: CASSPTSGSADTQYF.